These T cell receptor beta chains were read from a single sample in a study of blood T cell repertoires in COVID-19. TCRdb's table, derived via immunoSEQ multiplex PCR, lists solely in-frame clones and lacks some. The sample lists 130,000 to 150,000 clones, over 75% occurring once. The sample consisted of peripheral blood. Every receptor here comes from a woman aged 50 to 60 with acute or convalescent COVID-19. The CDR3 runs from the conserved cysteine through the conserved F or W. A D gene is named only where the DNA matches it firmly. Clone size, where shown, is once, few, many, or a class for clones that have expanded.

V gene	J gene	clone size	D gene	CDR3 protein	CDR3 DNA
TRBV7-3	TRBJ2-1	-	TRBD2	CASSPTSGGRTSSYNEQFF	TGTGCCAGCAGCCCAACTAGCGGGGGCCGAACGAGCTCCTACAATGAGCAGTTCTTC
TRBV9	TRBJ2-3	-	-	CASSAPQGSTDTQYF	TGTGCCAGCAGCGCCCCACAGGGTAGCACAGATACGCAGTATTTT
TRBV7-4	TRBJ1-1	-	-	CASSPPREKGTEAFF	TGTGCCAGCAGTCCTCCTCGGGAGAAGGGGACTGAAGCTTTCTTT
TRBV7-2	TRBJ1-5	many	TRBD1	CASSFDRGQQPQHF	TGTGCCAGCAGCTTTGACAGGGGACAACAGCCCCAGCATTTT
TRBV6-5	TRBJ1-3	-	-	CASTARMGSGNTIYF	TGTGCCAGCACCGCGCGGATGGGCTCTGGAAACACCATATATTTT
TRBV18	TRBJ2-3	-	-	CASSPQFPGPDTQYF	TGTGCCAGCTCACCCCAGTTTCCGGGTCCAGATACGCAGTATTTT
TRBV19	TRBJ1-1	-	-	CASSRENNQAFF	TGTGCCAGTAGTCGGGAAAACAATCAAGCTTTCTTT
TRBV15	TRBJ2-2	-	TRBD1	CATSRGQGARTGELFF	TGTGCCACCAGCAGAGGACAGGGGGCCCGCACCGGGGAGCTGTTTTTT
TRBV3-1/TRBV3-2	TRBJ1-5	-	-	CASSQGEWQPQHF	TGTGCCAGCAGCCAAGGGGAGTGGCAGCCCCAGCATTTT
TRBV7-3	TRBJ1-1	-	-	CASRLGGLTEAFF	TGTGCCAGCAGGTTAGGAGGGCTCACTGAAGCTTTCTTT
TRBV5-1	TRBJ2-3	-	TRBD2	CASRQLASGTTDTQYF	TGCGCCAGCAGGCAATTGGCGAGCGGGACCACAGATACGCAGTATTTT
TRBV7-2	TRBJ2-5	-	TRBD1	CASSYNRGGGETQYF	TGTGCCAGCAGCTATAACAGGGGCGGCGGGGAGACCCAGTACTTC
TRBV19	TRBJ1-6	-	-	CASSIGGIYGAYNSPLHF	TGTGCCAGTAGTATAGGCGGCATTTACGGCGCCTATAATTCACCCCTCCACTTT
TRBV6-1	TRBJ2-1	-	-	CASSEALGDEQFF	TGTGCCAGCAGTGAAGCGCTGGGCGATGAGCAGTTCTTC
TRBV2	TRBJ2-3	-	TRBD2	CASSESGGALGIDTQYF	TGTGCCAGCAGTGAAAGCGGGGGGGCCCTGGGGATAGATACGCAGTATTTT
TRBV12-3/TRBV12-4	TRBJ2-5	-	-	CATKQAGTETQYF	TGTGCCACTAAGCAGGCGGGAACAGAGACCCAGTACTTC
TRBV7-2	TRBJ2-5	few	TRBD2	CASGRSLAGGQTQYF	TGTGCCAGCGGACGTTCACTAGCGGGGGGGCAGACCCAGTACTTC
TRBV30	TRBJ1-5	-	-	CAWSVFGQPQHF	TGTGCCTGGAGTGTATTCGGTCAGCCCCAGCATTTT
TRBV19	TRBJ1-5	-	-	CASGFGGGNQPQHF	TGTGCCAGTGGTTTCGGAGGGGGCAATCAGCCCCAGCATTTT
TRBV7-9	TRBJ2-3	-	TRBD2	CASSLPRTSGHTDTQYF	TGTGCCAGCAGCTTACCCCGGACTAGCGGGCACACAGATACGCAGTATTTT
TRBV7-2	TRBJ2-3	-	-	CASSPQGSTDTQYF	TGTGCCAGCTCTCCCCAGGGCAGCACAGATACGCAGTATTTT
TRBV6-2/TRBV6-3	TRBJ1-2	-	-	CASSYGTSNYGYTF	TGTGCCAGCAGTTACGGGACATCGAACTATGGCTACACCTTC
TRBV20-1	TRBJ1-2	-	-	CSARDRAAYTF	TGCAGTGCTAGAGACAGGGCGGCCTACACCTTC
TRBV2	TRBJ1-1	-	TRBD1	CASSVLMDRGAFF	TGTGCCAGCAGTGTCCTTATGGACAGGGGAGCTTTCTTT
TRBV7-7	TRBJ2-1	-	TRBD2	CASSLLTSGGENEQFF	TGTGCCAGCAGCCTCCTAACTAGCGGGGGGGAAAATGAGCAGTTCTTC
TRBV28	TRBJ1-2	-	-	CASSPLKGTSGYTF	TGTGCCAGCAGTCCGCTTAAGGGGACTAGTGGCTACACCTTC
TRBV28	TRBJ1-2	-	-	CASSPGVANYGYTF	TGTGCCAGCAGTCCAGGGGTAGCTAACTATGGCTACACCTTC
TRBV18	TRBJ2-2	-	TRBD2	CASSPLSGGNTGELFF	TGTGCCAGCTCACCACTAAGCGGGGGAAACACCGGGGAGCTGTTTTTT
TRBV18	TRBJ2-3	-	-	CASSRDSTGDFNTDTQYF	TGTGCCAGCTCACGGGATTCGACGGGGGATTTTAACACAGATACGCAGTATTTT
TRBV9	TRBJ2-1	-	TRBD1	CASSVATDWDRGYNEQFF	TGTGCCAGCAGCGTAGCTACTGATTGGGACAGGGGATACAATGAGCAGTTCTTC
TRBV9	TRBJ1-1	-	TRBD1	CASSVTGQGANTEAFF	TGTGCCAGCAGTGTAACTGGACAGGGGGCTAACACTGAAGCTTTCTTT
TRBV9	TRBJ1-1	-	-	CASSVVQGSTEAFF	TGTGCCAGCAGCGTAGTTCAGGGGTCCACTGAAGCTTTCTTT
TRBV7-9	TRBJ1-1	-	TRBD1	CASSSGGTVLVAFF	TGTGCCAGCAGCTCGGGCGGGACAGTTCTGGTCGCTTTCTTT
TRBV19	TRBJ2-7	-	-	CASSIFDEQYF	TGTGCCAGTAGTATTTTCGACGAGCAGTACTTC
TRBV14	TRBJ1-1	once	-	CASSRAHKNTEAFF	TGTGCCAGCAGCCGGGCGCATAAGAACACTGAAGCTTTCTTT